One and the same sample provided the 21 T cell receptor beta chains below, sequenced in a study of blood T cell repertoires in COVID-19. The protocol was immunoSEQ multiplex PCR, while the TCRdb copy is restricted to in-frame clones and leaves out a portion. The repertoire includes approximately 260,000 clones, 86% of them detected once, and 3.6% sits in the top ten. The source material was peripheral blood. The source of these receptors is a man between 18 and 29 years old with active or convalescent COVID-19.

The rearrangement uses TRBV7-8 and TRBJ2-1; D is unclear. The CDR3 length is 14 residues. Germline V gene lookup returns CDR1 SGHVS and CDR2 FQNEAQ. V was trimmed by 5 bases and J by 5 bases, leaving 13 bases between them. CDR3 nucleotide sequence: TGTGCCAGCAGCCCACTCGGAGTTAACAATGAGCAGTTCTTC. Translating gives CASSPLGVNNEQFF.

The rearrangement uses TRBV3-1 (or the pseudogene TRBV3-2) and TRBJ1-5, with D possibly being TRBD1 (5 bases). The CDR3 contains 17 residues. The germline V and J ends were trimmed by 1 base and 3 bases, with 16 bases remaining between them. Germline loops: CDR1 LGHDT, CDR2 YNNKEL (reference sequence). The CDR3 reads CASSQGSGLPLNQPQHF. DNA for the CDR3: TGTGCCAGCAGCCAAGGATCAGGGCTTCCCCTCAATCAGCCCCAGCATTTT.

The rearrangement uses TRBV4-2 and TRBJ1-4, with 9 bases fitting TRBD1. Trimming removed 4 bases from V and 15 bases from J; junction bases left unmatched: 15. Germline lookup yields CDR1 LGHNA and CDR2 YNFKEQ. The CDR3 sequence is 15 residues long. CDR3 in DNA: TGTGCCAGCAGCCGCTCTGAGACCGGGACAGGGAAGGTGTTTTTT. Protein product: CASSRSETGTGKVFF.

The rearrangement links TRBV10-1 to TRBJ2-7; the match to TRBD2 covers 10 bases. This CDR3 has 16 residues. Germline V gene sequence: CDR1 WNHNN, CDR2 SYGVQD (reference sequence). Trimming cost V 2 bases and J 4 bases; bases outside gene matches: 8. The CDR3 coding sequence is TGCGCCAGCAGTGAGGGGCCGGGACTAGCGAATTACGAGCAGTACTTC. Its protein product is CASSEGPGLANYEQYF.

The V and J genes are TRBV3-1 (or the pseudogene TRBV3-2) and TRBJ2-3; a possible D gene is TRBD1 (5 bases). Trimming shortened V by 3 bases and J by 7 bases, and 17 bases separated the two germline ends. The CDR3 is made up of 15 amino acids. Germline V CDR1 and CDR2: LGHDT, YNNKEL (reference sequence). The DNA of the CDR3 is TGTGCCAGCAGCCACTATAAGGGGCTCAAGAATACGCAGTATTTT. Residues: CASSHYKGLKNTQYF.

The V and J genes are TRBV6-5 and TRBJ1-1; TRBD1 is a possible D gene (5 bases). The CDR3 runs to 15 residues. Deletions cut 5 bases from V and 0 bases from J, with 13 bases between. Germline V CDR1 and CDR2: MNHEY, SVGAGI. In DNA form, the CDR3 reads TGTGCCAGCAGTCACACCCGACAGATGAACACTGAAGCTTTCTTT. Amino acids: CASSHTRQMNTEAFF.

The CDR3 sequence is CASSALGTSGMETQYF. CDR3 nucleotide sequence: TGTGCCAGCAGCGCCCTCGGGACTAGCGGAATGGAGACCCAGTACTTC. This chain uses TRBV7-7 with TRBJ2-5; 11 bases map to TRBD2. Germline values: CDR1 SSHAT, CDR2 FNYEAQ (reference sequence). The CDR3 consists of 16 residues. Trimming at V came to 5 bases and at J to 5 bases, leaving 10 bases not matched to a gene.

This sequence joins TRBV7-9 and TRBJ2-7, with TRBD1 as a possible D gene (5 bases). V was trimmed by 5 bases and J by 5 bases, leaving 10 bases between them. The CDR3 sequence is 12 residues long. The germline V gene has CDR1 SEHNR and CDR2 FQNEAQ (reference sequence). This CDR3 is CASSPDRNEQYF. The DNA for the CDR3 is TGTGCCAGCAGCCCCGACAGAAACGAGCAGTACTTC.

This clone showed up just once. The CDR3 coding sequence is TGTGCCAGCAGCCAAGAGTCTTACACCGGGGAGCTGTTTTTT. It yields the protein CASSQESYTGELFF. The chain uses TRBV3-1 (or the pseudogene TRBV3-2) and TRBJ2-2; D gene uncertain. The CDR3 has 14 amino acids. CDR1 and CDR2 (germline): LGHDT, YNNKEL (reference sequence). Trimming pared 0 bases from V and 3 bases from J, leaving 5 bases between.

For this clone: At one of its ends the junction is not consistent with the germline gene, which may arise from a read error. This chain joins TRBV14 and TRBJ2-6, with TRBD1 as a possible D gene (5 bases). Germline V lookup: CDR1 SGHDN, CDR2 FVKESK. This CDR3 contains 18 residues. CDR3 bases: TGTGCCAGCAGCCAACCTGGGGCCCGTAGCTCTTGGGCCAACGTCCTGACTTTC. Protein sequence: CASSQPGARSSWANVLTF.

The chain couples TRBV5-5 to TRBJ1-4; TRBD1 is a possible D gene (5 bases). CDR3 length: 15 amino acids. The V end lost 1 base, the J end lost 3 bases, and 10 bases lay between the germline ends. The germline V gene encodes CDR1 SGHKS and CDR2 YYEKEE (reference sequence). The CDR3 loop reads CASSLRGSANEKLFF. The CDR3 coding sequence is TGTGCCAGCAGCTTGCGGGGGTCCGCTAATGAAAAACTGTTTTTT.

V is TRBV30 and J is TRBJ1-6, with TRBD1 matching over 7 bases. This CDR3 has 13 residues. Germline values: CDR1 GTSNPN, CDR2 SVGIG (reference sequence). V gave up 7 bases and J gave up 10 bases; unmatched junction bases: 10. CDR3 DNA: TGTGCCTCGAACAGGGGACTTGGCTCACCCCTCCACTTT. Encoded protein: CASNRGLGSPLHF.

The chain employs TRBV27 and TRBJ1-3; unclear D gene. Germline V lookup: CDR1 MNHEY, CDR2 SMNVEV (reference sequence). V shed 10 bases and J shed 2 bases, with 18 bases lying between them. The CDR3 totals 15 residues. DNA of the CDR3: TGTGCCACCAAAGTGGACTCGTCACCTGGAAACACCATATATTTT. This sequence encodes CATKVDSSPGNTIYF.

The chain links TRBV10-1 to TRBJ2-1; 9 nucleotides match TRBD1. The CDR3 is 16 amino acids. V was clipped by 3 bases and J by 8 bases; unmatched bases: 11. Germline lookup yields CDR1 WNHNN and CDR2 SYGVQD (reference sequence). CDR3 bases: TGCGCCAGCAGTGATTTCCCGGGGACAGGGTTCGATGAGCAGTTCTTC. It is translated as CASSDFPGTGFDEQFF.

The CDR3 nucleotides are TGTGCCTGGAGTGAGCAGGGCTACAATGAGCAGTTCTTC. Protein: CAWSEQGYNEQFF. The chain employs TRBV30 and TRBJ2-1; maybe TRBD1 (5 bases). The V end was cut by 1 base, the J end by 3 bases, with 7 bases between. Germline assignment: CDR1 GTSNPN and CDR2 SVGIG (reference sequence). CDR3 size: 13 residues.

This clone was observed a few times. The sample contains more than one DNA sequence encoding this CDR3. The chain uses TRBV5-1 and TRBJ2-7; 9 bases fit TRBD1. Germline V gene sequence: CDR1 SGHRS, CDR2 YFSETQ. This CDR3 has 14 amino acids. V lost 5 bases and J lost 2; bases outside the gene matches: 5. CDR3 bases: TGCGCCAGCAGAACCGGGACAGGGACCTACGAGCAGTACTTC. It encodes CASRTGTGTYEQYF. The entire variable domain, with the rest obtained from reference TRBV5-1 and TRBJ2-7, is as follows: KAGVTQTPRYLIKTRGQQVTLSCSPISGHRSVSWYQQTPGQGLQFLFEYFSETQRNKGNFPGRFSGRQFSNSRSEMNVSTLELGDSALYLCASRTGTGTYEQYFGPGTRLTVT.

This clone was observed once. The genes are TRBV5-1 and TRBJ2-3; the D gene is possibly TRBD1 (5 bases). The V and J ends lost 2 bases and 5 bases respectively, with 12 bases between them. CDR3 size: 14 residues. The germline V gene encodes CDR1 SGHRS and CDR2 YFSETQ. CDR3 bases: TGCGCCAGCAGCTTTAATCGGCAGGGAGATACGCAGTATTTT. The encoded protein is CASSFNRQGDTQYF.

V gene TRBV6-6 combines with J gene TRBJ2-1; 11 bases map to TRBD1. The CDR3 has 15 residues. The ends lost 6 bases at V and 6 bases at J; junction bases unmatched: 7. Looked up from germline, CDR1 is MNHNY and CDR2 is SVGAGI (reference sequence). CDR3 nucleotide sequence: TGTGCCAGCAGCAACGGACAGGGGGCGTCCAATGAGCAGTTCTTC. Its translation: CASSNGQGASNEQFF.

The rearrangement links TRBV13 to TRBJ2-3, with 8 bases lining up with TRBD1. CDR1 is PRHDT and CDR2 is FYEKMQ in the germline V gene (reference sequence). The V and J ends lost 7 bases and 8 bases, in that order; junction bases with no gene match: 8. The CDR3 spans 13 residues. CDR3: CASTGGRLGTQYF. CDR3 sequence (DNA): TGTGCCAGCACAGGGGGCCGGCTGGGTACGCAGTATTTT.

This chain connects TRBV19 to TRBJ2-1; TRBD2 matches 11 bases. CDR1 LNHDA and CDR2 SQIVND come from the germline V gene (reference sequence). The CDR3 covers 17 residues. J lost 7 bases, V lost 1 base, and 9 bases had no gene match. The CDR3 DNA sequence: TGTGCCAGTAGTATAGGGCTAGCGGGAGGAATAGGGAATGAGCAGTTCTTC. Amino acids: CASSIGLAGGIGNEQFF.

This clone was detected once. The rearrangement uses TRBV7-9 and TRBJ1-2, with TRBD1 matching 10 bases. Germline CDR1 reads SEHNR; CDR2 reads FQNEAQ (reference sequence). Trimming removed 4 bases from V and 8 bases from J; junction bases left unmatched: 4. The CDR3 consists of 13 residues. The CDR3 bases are TGTGCCAGCAGCTATGGACAGGGGGGAGGCTACACCTTC. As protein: CASSYGQGGGYTF.